This TCR beta chain originates from a study of blood T cell repertoires in COVID-19. Study in general: Spain, Italy and the United States supplied samples that represented acute and convalescent COVID-19. Sources were T cells, B-cell-depleted T cells, or PBMCs; the material itself was cDNA or gDNA.

As handled by the study authors: Amplified reference gene primers provided the basis for estimating nucleated cell counts. Produced via immunoSEQ multiplex PCR; TCRdb's table is partial and in-frame only. V, J and clone size reflect that table, while D and trimming were determined from the DNA. This table has roughly 250,000 clones, about 86% appearing once. The sample was peripheral blood. The source of this sequence is a man aged 40-49 years with active or convalescent COVID-19.

CDR3 DNA sequence: TGTGCCATCAGTGAGCCGGGACAGGGGCTATCGACCCAGCATTTT. This sequence encodes CAISEPGQGLSTQHF. The genes are TRBV10-3 and TRBJ1-5; 10 bases align to TRBD1. The CDR3 is 15 amino acids. Germline CDR1 reads ENHRY; CDR2 reads SYGVKD. V shed 2 bases, J shed 11 bases, and the junction held 9 bases outside the gene matches.